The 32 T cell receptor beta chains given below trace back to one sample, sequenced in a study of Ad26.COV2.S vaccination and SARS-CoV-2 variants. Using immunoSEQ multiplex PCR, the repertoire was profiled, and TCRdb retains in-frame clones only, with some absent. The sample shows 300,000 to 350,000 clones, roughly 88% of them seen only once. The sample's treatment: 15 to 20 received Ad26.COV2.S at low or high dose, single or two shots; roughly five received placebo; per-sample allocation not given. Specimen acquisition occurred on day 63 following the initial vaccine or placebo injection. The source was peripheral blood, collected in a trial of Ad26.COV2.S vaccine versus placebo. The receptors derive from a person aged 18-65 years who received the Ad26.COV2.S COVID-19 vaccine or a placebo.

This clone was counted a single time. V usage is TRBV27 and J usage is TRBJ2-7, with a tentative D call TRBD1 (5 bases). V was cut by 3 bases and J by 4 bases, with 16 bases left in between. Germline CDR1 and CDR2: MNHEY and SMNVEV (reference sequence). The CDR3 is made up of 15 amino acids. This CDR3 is CASSFIPGQRYEQYV. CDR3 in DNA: TGTGCCAGCAGTTTTATCCCCGGACAAAGATACGAGCAGTACGTC.

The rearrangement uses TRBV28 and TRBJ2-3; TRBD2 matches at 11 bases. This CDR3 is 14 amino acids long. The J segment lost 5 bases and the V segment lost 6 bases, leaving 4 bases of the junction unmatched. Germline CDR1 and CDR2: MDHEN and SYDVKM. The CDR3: CASRLAGAGDTQYF. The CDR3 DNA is TGTGCCAGCAGACTAGCGGGAGCCGGAGATACGCAGTATTTT.

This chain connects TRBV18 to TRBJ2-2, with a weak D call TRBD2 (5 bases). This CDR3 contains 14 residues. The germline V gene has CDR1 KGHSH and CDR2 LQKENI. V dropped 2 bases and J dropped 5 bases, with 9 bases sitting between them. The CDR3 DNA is TGTGCCAGCTCACCAGACTACATAACCGGGGAGCTGTTTTTT. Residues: CASSPDYITGELFF.

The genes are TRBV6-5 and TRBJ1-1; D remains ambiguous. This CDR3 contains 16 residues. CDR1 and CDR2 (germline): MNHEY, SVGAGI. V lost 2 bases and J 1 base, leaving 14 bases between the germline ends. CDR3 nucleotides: TGTGCCAGCAGTTACCGAGGAGTTAGAGGGAACACTGAAGCTTTCTTT. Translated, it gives CASSYRGVRGNTEAFF.

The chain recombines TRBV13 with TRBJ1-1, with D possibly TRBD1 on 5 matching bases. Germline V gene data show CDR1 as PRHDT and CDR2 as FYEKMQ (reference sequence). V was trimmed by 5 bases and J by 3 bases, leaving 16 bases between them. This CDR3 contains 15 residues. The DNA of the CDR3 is TGTGCCAGCAGCGGCAAACCCCGAGGGGACACTGAAGCTTTCTTT. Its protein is CASSGKPRGDTEAFF.

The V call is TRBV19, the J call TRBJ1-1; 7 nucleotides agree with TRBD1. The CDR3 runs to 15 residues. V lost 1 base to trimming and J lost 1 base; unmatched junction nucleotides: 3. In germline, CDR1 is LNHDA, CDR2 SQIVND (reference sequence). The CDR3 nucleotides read TGTGCCAGTAGTATAGCCCAGGGGGGGAACACTGAAGCTTTCTTT. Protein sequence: CASSIAQGGNTEAFF.

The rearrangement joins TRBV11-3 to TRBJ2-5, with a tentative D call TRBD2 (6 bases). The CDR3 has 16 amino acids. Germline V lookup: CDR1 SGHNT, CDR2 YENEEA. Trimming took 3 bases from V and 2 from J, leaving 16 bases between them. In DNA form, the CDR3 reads TGTGCCAGCAGCTTCGCCTACCGGGACTTACAAGAGACCCAGTACTTC. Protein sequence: CASSFAYRDLQETQYF.

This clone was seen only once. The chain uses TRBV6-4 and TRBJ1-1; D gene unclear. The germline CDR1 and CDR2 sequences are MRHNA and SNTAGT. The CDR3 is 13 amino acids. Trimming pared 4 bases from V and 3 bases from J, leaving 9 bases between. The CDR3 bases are TGTGCCAGCAGTGTCAAAATGGACACTGAAGCTTTCTTT. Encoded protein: CASSVKMDTEAFF.

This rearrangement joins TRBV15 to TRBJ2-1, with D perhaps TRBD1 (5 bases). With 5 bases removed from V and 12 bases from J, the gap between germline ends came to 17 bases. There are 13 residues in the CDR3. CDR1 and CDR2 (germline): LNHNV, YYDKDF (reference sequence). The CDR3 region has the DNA TGTGCCACCAGCCCCGGATCCAATCAGGGGCAGTTCTTC. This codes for CATSPGSNQGQFF.

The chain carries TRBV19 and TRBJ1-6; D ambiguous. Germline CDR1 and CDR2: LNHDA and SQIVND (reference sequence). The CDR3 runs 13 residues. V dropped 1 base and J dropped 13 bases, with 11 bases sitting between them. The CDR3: CASSIGTDLPLHF. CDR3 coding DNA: TGTGCCAGTAGTATAGGAACAGATTTGCCCCTCCACTTT.

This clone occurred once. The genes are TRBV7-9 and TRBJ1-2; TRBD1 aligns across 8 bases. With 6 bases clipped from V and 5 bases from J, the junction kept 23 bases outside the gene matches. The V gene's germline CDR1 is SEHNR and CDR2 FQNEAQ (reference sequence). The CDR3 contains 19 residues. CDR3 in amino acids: CASSPSPGQGIFSEYGYTF. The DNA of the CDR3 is TGTGCCAGCAGTCCCTCCCCTGGACAGGGCATTTTTTCAGAATATGGCTACACCTTC.

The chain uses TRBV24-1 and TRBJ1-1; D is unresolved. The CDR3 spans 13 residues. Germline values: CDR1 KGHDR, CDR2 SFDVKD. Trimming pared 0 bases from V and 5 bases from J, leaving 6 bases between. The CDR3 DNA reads TGTGCCACCAGTGATTTGGGGCGGACTGAAGCTTTCTTT. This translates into CATSDLGRTEAFF.

The DNA for the CDR3 is TGTGCCAGCAGGCCCTTCCGGGAAAACACCATATATTTT. Residues: CASRPFRENTIYF. The chain recombines TRBV11-3 with TRBJ1-3; the D is unclear. V gave up 6 bases and J gave up 6 bases, with 12 bases separating them. Germline-derived CDR1 and CDR2 are SGHNT and YENEEA. There are 13 residues in the CDR3. Full variable domain (outside the CDR3, taken from reference TRBV11-3 and TRBJ1-3): EAGVVQSPRYKIIEKKQPVAFWCNPISGHNTLYWYLQNLGQGPELLIRYENEEAVDDSQLPKDRFSAERLKGVDSTLKIQPAELGDSAVYLCASRPFRENTIYFGEGSWLTVV.

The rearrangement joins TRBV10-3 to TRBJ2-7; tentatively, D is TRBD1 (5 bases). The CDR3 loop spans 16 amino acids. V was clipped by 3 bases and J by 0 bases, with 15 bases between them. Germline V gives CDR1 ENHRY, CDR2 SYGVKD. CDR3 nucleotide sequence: TGTGCCATCAGTGATCCTTCCAAGGGGATCTCCTACGAGCAGTACTTC. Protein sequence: CAISDPSKGISYEQYF.

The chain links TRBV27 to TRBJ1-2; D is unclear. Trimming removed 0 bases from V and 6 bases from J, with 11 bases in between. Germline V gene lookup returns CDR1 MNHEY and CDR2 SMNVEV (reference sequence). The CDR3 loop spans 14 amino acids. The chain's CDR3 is CASSLSASRNGYTF. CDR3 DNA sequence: TGTGCCAGCAGTTTATCTGCCAGCCGTAATGGCTACACCTTC.

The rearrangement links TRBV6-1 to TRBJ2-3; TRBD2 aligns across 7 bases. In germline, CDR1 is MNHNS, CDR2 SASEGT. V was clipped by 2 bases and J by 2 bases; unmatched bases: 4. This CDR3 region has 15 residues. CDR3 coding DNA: TGTGCCAGCAGTGAATGGCGGGAGCCCACAGATACGCAGTATTTT. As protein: CASSEWREPTDTQYF.

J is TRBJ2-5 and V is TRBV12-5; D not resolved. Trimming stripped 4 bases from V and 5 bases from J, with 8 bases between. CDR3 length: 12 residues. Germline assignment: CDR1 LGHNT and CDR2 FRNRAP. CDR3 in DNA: TGTGCTAGTGGTTCCACCCTGGAGACCCAGTACTTC. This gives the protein CASGSTLETQYF.

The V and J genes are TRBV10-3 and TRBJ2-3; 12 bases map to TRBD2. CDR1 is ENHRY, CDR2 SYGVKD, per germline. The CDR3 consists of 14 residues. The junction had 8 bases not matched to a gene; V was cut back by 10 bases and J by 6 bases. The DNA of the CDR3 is TGTGCCACAAGGACTAGCGGGGTGCTGGATACGCAGTATTTT. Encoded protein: CATRTSGVLDTQYF.

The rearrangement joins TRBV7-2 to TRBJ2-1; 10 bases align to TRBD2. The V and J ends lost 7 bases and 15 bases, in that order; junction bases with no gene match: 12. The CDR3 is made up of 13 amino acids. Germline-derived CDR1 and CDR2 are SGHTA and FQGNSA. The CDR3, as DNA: TGTGCCAGCACCGAAATAGCGGGGGGCCCCCCGTTCTTC. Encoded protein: CASTEIAGGPPFF.

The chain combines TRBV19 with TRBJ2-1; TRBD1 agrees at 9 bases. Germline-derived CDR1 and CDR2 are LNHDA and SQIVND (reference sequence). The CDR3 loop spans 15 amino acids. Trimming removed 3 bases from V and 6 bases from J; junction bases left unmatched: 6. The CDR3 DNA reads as TGTGCCAGTAGTATGACCGGGACAGGGCTCAATGAGCAGTTCTTC. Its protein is CASSMTGTGLNEQFF.

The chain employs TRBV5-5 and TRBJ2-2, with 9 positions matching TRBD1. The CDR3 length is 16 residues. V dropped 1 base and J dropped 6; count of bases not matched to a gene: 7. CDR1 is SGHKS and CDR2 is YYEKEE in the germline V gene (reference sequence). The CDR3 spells CASSLLGTGTSGELFF. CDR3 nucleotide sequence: TGTGCCAGCAGCTTGCTCGGGACAGGGACGTCCGGGGAGCTGTTTTTT.

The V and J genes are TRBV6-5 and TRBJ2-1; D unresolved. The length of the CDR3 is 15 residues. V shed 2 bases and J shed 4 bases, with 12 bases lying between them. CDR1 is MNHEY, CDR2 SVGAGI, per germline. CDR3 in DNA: TGTGCCAGCAGTTACAAAGCCCCCCAGTACAATGAGCAGTTCTTC. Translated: CASSYKAPQYNEQFF.

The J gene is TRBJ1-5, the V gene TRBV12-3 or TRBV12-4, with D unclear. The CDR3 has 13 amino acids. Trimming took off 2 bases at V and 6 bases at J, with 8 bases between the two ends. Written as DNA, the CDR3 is TGTGCCAGCAGTTTATTAGACCGTCAGCCCCAGCATTTT. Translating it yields CASSLLDRQPQHF.

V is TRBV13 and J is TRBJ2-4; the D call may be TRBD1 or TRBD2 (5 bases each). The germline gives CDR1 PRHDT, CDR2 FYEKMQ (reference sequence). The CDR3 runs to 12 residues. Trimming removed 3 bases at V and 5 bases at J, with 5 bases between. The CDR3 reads CASSLGQNIQYF. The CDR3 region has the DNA TGTGCCAGCAGCTTGGGACAAAACATTCAGTACTTC.

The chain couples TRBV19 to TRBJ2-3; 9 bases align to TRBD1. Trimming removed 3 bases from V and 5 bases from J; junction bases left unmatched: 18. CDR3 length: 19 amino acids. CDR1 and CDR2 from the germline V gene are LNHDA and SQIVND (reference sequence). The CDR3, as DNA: TGTGCCAGTAGTATTTTCAAGGCTGGGGGGACAGGGAAGGGAGATACGCAGTATTTT. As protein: CASSIFKAGGTGKGDTQYF.

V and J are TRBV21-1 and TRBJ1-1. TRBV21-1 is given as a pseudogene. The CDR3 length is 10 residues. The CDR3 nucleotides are TGTGCCAGCAGCCCTGTAGAAGCTTTCTTT. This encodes CASSPVEAFF.

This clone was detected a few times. CDR3 residues: CASSSPRMYGYTF. In DNA, the CDR3 is TGTGCCAGCAGTTCTCCGAGGATGTATGGCTACACCTTC. This chain uses TRBV6-6 with TRBJ1-2; D remains unclear. The CDR3 runs 13 residues. Germline V gene data show CDR1 as MNHNY and CDR2 as SVGAGI (reference sequence). Trimming shortened V by 4 bases and J by 5 bases, and 11 bases separated the two germline ends.

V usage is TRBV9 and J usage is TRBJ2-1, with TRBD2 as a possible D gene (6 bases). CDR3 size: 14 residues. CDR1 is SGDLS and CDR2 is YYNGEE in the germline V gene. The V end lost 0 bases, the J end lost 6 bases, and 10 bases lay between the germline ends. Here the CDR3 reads CASSVAPGGNEQFF. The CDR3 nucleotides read TGTGCCAGCAGCGTAGCTCCCGGGGGCAATGAGCAGTTCTTC.

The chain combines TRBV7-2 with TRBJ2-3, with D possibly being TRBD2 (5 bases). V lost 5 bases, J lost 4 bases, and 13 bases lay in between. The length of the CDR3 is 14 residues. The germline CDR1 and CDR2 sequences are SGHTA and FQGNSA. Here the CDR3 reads CASSRTPTADTQYF. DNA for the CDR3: TGTGCCAGCAGCAGGACTCCTACAGCAGATACGCAGTATTTT.

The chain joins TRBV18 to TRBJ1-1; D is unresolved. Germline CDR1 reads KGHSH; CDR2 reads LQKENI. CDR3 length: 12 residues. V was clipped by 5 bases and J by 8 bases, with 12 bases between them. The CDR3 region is CASSSPAVEAFF. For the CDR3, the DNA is TGTGCCAGCTCATCTCCGGCAGTAGAAGCTTTCTTT.

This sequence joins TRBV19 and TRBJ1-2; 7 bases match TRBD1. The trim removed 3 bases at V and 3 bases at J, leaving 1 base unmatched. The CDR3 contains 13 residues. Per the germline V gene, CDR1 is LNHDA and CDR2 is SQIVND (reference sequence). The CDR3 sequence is CASSITGDYGYTF. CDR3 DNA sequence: TGTGCCAGTAGTATTACAGGGGACTATGGCTACACCTTC.

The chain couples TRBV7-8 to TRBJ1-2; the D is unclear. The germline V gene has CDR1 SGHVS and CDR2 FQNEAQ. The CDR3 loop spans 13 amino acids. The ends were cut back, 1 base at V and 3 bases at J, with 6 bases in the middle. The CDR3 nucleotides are TGTGCCAGCAGCTTAGACACTGACTATGGCTACACCTTC. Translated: CASSLDTDYGYTF. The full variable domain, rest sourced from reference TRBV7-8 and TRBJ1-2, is GAGVSQSPRYKVAKRGQDVALRCDPISGHVSLFWYQQALGQGPEFLTYFQNEAQLDKSGLPSDRFFAERPEGSVSTLKIQRTQQEDSAVYLCASSLDTDYGYTFGSGTRLTVV.